A single sample is the source of the 32 T cell receptor beta chains below, sequenced in a study of patients and donors after allogeneic stem cell transplantation. Each CDR3 protein is one row after TCRdb ran MiXCR on the RT-PCR reads. This sample has 150,000 to 200,000 distinct CDR3 sequences, with about 24% found just once. Sample: blood, either unsorted or a sorted T cell fraction (not recorded which). The receptors were sampled from a human donor who was either an allogeneic HSCT recipient or a stem cell or donor lymphocyte infusion donor (not recorded which). It is not recorded whose cells these are; they may come from a transplant donor.

This chain uses TRBV9 with TRBJ1-5; D remains ambiguous. V was shortened by 4 bases and J by 5 bases, with 13 bases between the two germline ends. Germline CDR1 SGDLS, CDR2 YYNGEE. The CDR3 contains 14 residues. In DNA form, the CDR3 reads TGTGCCAGCAGCCCCCCGGACTTAGATCAGCCCCAGCATTTT. Translation gives CASSPPDLDQPQHF. The entire variable domain, with the rest obtained from reference TRBV9 and TRBJ1-5, is as follows: DSGVTQTPKHLITATGQRVTLRCSPRSGDLSVYWYQQSLDQGLQFLIQYYNGEERAKGNILERFSAQQFPDLHSELNLSSLELGDSALYFCASSPPDLDQPQHFGDGTRLSIL.

The V gene is TRBV5-1, the J gene TRBJ2-7; a possible D gene is TRBD1 (5 bases). Trimming shortened V by 4 bases and J by 0 bases, and 14 bases separated the two germline ends. The CDR3 is 15 amino acids. CDR1 is SGHRS and CDR2 is YFSETQ in the germline V gene. The CDR3 coding sequence is TGCGCCAGCAGCCATTTGGACACTACCTCCTACGAGCAGTACTTC. Translating gives CASSHLDTTSYEQYF.

The V and J genes are TRBV19 and TRBJ2-3; TRBD1 matches at 10 bases. Germline trimming cut 5 bases from V and 4 bases from J; bases unmatched to any gene: 9. CDR3 size: 16 residues. Germline CDR1 LNHDA, CDR2 SQIVND (reference sequence). In nucleotides, the CDR3 is TGTGCCAGTAGTCCAGACAGGGGGCGAACTGCAGATACGCAGTATTTT. Translated: CASSPDRGRTADTQYF.

The chain recombines TRBV20-1 with TRBJ2-7, with D perhaps TRBD1 (6 bases). This CDR3 comprises 14 residues. Trimming stripped 1 base from V and 0 bases from J, with 10 bases between. Germline V CDR1 and CDR2: DFQATT, SNEGSKA (reference sequence). CDR3 DNA: TGCAGTGCTAGAGCCTGGGACAACTCCTACGAGCAGTACTTC. As protein: CSARAWDNSYEQYF.

This clonotype was counted a few times. V usage is TRBV20-1 and J usage is TRBJ2-3; no clear D gene. V was cut by 1 base and J by 0 bases, with 8 bases left in between. Germline V lookup: CDR1 DFQATT, CDR2 SNEGSKA (reference sequence). This CDR3 region has 14 residues. The CDR3 DNA follows: TGCAGTGCTAGAGTGGTCGGTAGCACAGATACGCAGTATTTT. Protein product: CSARVVGSTDTQYF.

The chain links TRBV5-1 to TRBJ2-2; TRBD1 matches at 12 bases. The CDR3 sequence is 17 residues long. From germline, CDR1 is SGHRS and CDR2 YFSETQ. V dropped 1 base and J dropped 6; count of bases not matched to a gene: 7. The CDR3 protein is CASSLLVGQGAAGELFF. The DNA for the CDR3 is TGCGCCAGCAGCTTGTTGGTGGGACAGGGGGCAGCCGGGGAGCTGTTTTTT.

V is TRBV10-3 and J is TRBJ2-4; D perhaps matches TRBD1 (8 bases). The CDR3 totals 13 residues. V lost 3 bases to trimming and J lost 8 bases, with 11 bases between them. Per germline, CDR1 ENHRY and CDR2 SYGVKD. This CDR3 reads CAISETGGDIQYF. The CDR3 nucleotides are TGTGCCATCAGTGAAACAGGGGGGGACATTCAGTACTTC.

This sequence joins TRBV14 and TRBJ2-1; 13 positions agree with TRBD2. V gave up 3 bases and J gave up 1 base; unmatched junction bases: 6. The germline gives CDR1 SGHDN, CDR2 FVKESK. This CDR3 has 18 residues. The DNA of the CDR3 is TGTGCCAGCAGCCACGGACTAGCGGGAGTGGGATCCTACAATGAGCAGTTCTTC. This translates into CASSHGLAGVGSYNEQFF.

This clonotype has more than one count but fewer than ten. The chain employs TRBV18 and TRBJ2-1; TRBD2 agrees at 7 bases. Germline V gene data show CDR1 as KGHSH and CDR2 as LQKENI. V lost 2 bases and J lost 4; bases outside the gene matches: 14. The CDR3 has 18 amino acids. CDR3 DNA: TGTGCCAGCTCACCAGCGGACCTCCCCGGACTAGGATACAATGAGCAGTTCTTC. Protein: CASSPADLPGLGYNEQFF.

This clonotype was detected a few times. The J gene is TRBJ1-4, the V gene TRBV20-1; 9 bases are a match to TRBD1. V trimming: 1 base; J trimming: 6 bases; junction bases outside the gene matches: 3. Germline CDR1 is DFQATT and CDR2 is SNEGSKA (reference sequence). The CDR3 totals 14 residues. The CDR3 DNA sequence: TGCAGTGCTAGAGCCCGGGACAGGGATGAAAAACTGTTTTTT. Translation: CSARARDRDEKLFF.

The chain carries TRBV5-1 and TRBJ1-6, with D hard to call. V lost 1 base and J lost 7, with 12 bases in between. In germline, CDR1 is SGHRS, CDR2 YFSETQ. This CDR3 region has 15 residues. CDR3 region: CASSLRPDINSPLHF. DNA for the CDR3: TGCGCCAGCAGCTTGCGGCCAGACATCAATTCACCCCTCCACTTT.

This clonotype was counted a few times. This chain joins TRBV6-2 or TRBV6-3 and TRBJ2-5; D gene unclear. This CDR3 is 11 amino acids long. Per germline, CDR1 MNHEY and CDR2 SVGEGT. V gave up 5 bases and J gave up 3 bases, with 4 bases separating them. The CDR3 DNA reads TGTGCCAGCAGTAAGGAAGAGACCCAGTACTTC. Residues: CASSKEETQYF.

This clonotype was detected a few times. The rearrangement uses TRBV29-1 and TRBJ1-5; 7 nucleotides match TRBD1. The CDR3 loop spans 13 amino acids. With V trimmed by 7 bases and J by 6 bases, 9 bases remained unmatched. The germline V gene has CDR1 SQVTM and CDR2 ANQGSEA. The CDR3: CSGVTGLGQPQHF. The CDR3 coding sequence is TGCAGCGGGGTGACAGGGTTGGGTCAGCCCCAGCATTTT.

This chain joins TRBV29-1 and TRBJ2-1; D remains unclear. Trimming removed 8 bases at V and 3 bases at J, with 11 bases between. The CDR3 sequence is 12 residues long. From germline, CDR1 is SQVTM and CDR2 ANQGSEA. CDR3 in DNA: TGCAGCCCCTCCGCGGTCTACAATGAGCAGTTCTTC. Its translation: CSPSAVYNEQFF.

A few counts support this clonotype. The gene calls are TRBV12-3 or TRBV12-4 and TRBJ2-1, with D maybe TRBD2 (5 bases). Trimming removed 6 bases at V and 7 bases at J, with 13 bases between. The CDR3 spans 13 residues. The CDR3 spells CASRSLPGNEQFF. The CDR3 nucleotides read TGTGCCAGCAGAAGTTTACCGGGGAATGAGCAGTTCTTC.

The CDR3 protein is CASSPGALGGYTF. The DNA of the CDR3 is TGTGCCAGCAGCCCCGGAGCGCTCGGGGGCTACACCTTC. This chain connects TRBV7-3 to TRBJ1-2, with D uncertain. V was trimmed by 5 bases and J by 8 bases, leaving 15 bases between them. The CDR3 spans 13 residues. Germline CDR1 SGHTA, CDR2 FQGTGA.

In this sample, this clonotype turned up a few times. This sequence joins TRBV29-1 and TRBJ1-2, with 7 bases lining up with TRBD1. This CDR3 is 14 amino acids long. Germline trimming cut 6 bases from V and 0 bases from J; bases unmatched to any gene: 7. Germline V CDR1 and CDR2: SQVTM, ANQGSEA. The CDR3 loop is CSVLVGGPNYGYTF. The CDR3 DNA reads as TGCAGCGTCTTAGTAGGGGGCCCTAACTATGGCTACACCTTC. The complete variable domain, with remaining parts taken from reference TRBV29-1 and TRBJ1-2, reads SAVISQKPSRDICQRGTSLTIQCQVDSQVTMMFWYRQQPGQSLTLIATANQGSEATYESGFVIDKFPISRPNLTFSTLTVSNMSPEDSSIYLCSVLVGGPNYGYTFGSGTRLTVV.

This clonotype was observed at least ten times. The V gene is TRBV6-2 or TRBV6-3, the J gene TRBJ1-6; maybe TRBD1 (5 bases). The germline V and J ends were trimmed by 5 bases and 8 bases, with 10 bases remaining between them. Per germline, CDR1 MNHEY and CDR2 SVGEGT. The CDR3 totals 13 residues. The CDR3 DNA reads as TGTGCCAGCAGTAGGGACCGAGATTCACCCCTCCACTTT. Amino acid sequence: CASSRDRDSPLHF.

The rearrangement joins TRBV7-6 to TRBJ2-7; TRBD2 is a possible D gene (5 bases). The germline gives CDR1 SGHVS, CDR2 FNYEAQ. The CDR3 runs to 16 residues. With 1 base removed from V and 0 bases from J, the gap between germline ends came to 13 bases. The CDR3, as DNA: TGTGCCAGCAGCTTAGACCGGGGTTTGAGCTCCTACGAGCAGTACTTC. It is translated as CASSLDRGLSSYEQYF.

This clonotype was counted ten times or more. V gene TRBV29-1 combines with J gene TRBJ1-4, with 8 bases aligning to TRBD1. The length of the CDR3 is 14 residues. After removal of 4 bases from V and 5 bases from J, the junction contained 6 bases not matched to a gene. Germline V gene lookup returns CDR1 SQVTM and CDR2 ANQGSEA. CDR3 sequence: CSVGTGTGNEKLFF. The CDR3 DNA follows: TGCAGCGTTGGTACCGGGACAGGCAATGAAAAACTGTTTTTT.

This clonotype has a handful of counts. The rearrangement uses TRBV29-1 and TRBJ2-1; no firm D call. Germline-derived CDR1 and CDR2 are SQVTM and ANQGSEA. With 7 bases removed from V and 6 bases from J, the gap between germline ends came to 7 bases. This CDR3 has 10 residues. The CDR3: CSASINEQFF. CDR3 sequence (DNA): TGCAGCGCTTCGATCAATGAGCAGTTCTTC.

This clonotype was recorded many times. V gene TRBV7-2 combines with J gene TRBJ1-3, with D maybe TRBD1 (6 bases). CDR1 SGHTA and CDR2 FQGNSA come from the germline V gene. The CDR3 is 16 amino acids. Between the trimmed V and J ends, which lost 5 bases and 2 bases, there was a span of 16 bases. The CDR3 DNA sequence: TGTGCCAGCAGCCCAACCGGACAGAGTACTGGAAACACCATATATTTT. As protein: CASSPTGQSTGNTIYF. Complete variable domain (other parts from reference TRBV7-2 and TRBJ1-3): GAGVSQSPSNKVTEKGKDVELRCDPISGHTALYWYRQSLGQGLEFLIYFQGNSAPDKSGLPSDRFSAERTGGSVSTLTIQRTQQEDSAVYLCASSPTGQSTGNTIYFGEGSWLTVV.

This clonotype turned up a few times. The chain joins TRBV7-8 to TRBJ1-5; the D is unclear. Germline assignment: CDR1 SGHVS and CDR2 FQNEAQ. This CDR3 is 16 amino acids long. The V end was cut by 5 bases, the J end by 7 bases, with 21 bases between. CDR3 protein: CASSPTTYSIDQPQHF. In nucleotides, the CDR3 is TGTGCCAGCAGCCCAACGACTTACAGTATCGACCAGCCCCAGCATTTT.

The chain joins TRBV5-5 to TRBJ2-3; D not certain. The germline gives CDR1 SGHKS, CDR2 YYEKEE (reference sequence). Trimming pared 4 bases from V and 2 bases from J, leaving 17 bases between. The length of the CDR3 is 16 residues. The CDR3 DNA reads TGTGCCAGCAGCCGAAATTTTGACCGAAACACAGATACGCAGTATTTT. It translates to CASSRNFDRNTDTQYF. Full variable domain (remainder filled in from reference TRBV5-5 and TRBJ2-3): DAGVTQSPTHLIKTRGQQVTLRCSPISGHKSVSWYQQVLGQGPQFIFQYYEKEERGRGNFPDRFSARQFPNYSSELNVNALLLGDSALYLCASSRNFDRNTDTQYFGPGTRLTVL.

This clonotype was seen only a few times. The chain combines TRBV4-2 with TRBJ2-1; 10 bases match TRBD2. Trimming at V came to 4 bases and at J to 6 bases, leaving 6 bases not matched to a gene. From germline, CDR1 is LGHNA and CDR2 YNFKEQ. The CDR3 covers 15 residues. Here the CDR3 reads CASSPGLAEFNEQFF. The CDR3 DNA follows: TGTGCCAGCAGCCCAGGACTAGCGGAGTTCAATGAGCAGTTCTTC.

The table lists this clonotype with a few counts. V gene TRBV19 combines with J gene TRBJ1-1; D possibly corresponds to TRBD1 (5 bases). This CDR3 contains 13 residues. The ends were cut back, 7 bases at V and 4 bases at J, with 13 bases in the middle. Germline CDR1 and CDR2: LNHDA and SQIVND (reference sequence). The CDR3 DNA reads TGTGCCAGTAATGCCGGGGGGGGCACTGAAGCTTTCTTT. Protein sequence: CASNAGGGTEAFF.

This clonotype was detected ten times or more. The V and J genes are TRBV29-1 and TRBJ1-1; D unresolved. Per germline, CDR1 SQVTM and CDR2 ANQGSEA. The CDR3 spans 12 residues. Trimming left V 6 bases short and J 5 bases short, with 13 bases between. CDR3 in amino acids: CSVRWDPTEAFF. Written as DNA, the CDR3 is TGCAGCGTAAGATGGGATCCGACTGAAGCTTTCTTT.

This clonotype was recorded a few times. The chain recombines TRBV5-6 with TRBJ2-3; 8 bases match TRBD1. Germline-derived CDR1 and CDR2 are SGHDT and YYEEEE. The V segment lost 3 bases and the J segment 5 bases; nucleotides outside the gene matches: 14. CDR3 length: 17 amino acids. CDR3 loop: CASSSPGQDVFRDTQYF. CDR3 sequence (DNA): TGTGCCAGCAGCTCACCGGGACAGGATGTCTTTCGAGATACGCAGTATTTT.

The chain carries TRBV5-1 and TRBJ2-3; no definite D call. Germline CDR1 is SGHRS and CDR2 is YFSETQ. The CDR3 sequence is 14 residues long. V lost 0 bases to trimming and J lost 2 bases, with 7 bases between them. For the CDR3, the DNA is TGCGCCAGCAGCTTGGATAGGGTCACAGATACGCAGTATTTT. It translates to CASSLDRVTDTQYF.

This clonotype was seen a handful of times. This sequence joins TRBV29-1 and TRBJ2-3, with a weak D call TRBD2 (7 bases). Germline V gene data show CDR1 as SQVTM and CDR2 as ANQGSEA. V dropped 6 bases and J dropped 4 bases, with 20 bases sitting between them. This CDR3 has 15 residues. The CDR3 region is CSVEGGPNDADTQYF. The CDR3 DNA reads as TGCAGCGTCGAGGGGGGGCCAAACGATGCAGATACGCAGTATTTT.

The chain links TRBV20-1 to TRBJ1-1; D perhaps matches TRBD1 (5 bases). In germline, CDR1 is DFQATT, CDR2 SNEGSKA (reference sequence). The CDR3 contains 14 residues. The germline V and J ends were trimmed by 6 bases and 11 bases, with 25 bases remaining between them. The CDR3 coding sequence is TGCAGTGCCAGGGACTACAAGGGGCCCCTGAGGGCTTTCTTT. The encoded protein is CSARDYKGPLRAFF.

This chain links TRBV7-2 with TRBJ1-5, with D unclear. Germline V lookup: CDR1 SGHTA, CDR2 FQGNSA. The CDR3 spans 13 residues. Between the trimmed V and J ends, which lost 1 base and 12 bases, there was a span of 13 bases. CDR3 region: CASSLDHSVNQHF. The CDR3 DNA is TGTGCCAGCAGCTTAGACCACTCCGTGAACCAGCATTTT.